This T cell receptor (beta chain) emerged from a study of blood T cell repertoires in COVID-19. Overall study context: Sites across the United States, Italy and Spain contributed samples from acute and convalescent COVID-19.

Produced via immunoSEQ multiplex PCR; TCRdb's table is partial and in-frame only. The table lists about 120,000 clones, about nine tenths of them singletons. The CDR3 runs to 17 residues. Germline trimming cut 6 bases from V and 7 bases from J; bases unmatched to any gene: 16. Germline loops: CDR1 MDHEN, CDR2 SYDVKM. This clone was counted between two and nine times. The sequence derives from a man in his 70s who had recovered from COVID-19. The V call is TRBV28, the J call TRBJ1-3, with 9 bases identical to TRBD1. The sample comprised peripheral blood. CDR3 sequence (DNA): TGTGCCAGCAGGGTCCCGGGACAGGGTGGAGGCGTGAACACCATATATTTT. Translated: CASRVPGQGGGVNTIYF.